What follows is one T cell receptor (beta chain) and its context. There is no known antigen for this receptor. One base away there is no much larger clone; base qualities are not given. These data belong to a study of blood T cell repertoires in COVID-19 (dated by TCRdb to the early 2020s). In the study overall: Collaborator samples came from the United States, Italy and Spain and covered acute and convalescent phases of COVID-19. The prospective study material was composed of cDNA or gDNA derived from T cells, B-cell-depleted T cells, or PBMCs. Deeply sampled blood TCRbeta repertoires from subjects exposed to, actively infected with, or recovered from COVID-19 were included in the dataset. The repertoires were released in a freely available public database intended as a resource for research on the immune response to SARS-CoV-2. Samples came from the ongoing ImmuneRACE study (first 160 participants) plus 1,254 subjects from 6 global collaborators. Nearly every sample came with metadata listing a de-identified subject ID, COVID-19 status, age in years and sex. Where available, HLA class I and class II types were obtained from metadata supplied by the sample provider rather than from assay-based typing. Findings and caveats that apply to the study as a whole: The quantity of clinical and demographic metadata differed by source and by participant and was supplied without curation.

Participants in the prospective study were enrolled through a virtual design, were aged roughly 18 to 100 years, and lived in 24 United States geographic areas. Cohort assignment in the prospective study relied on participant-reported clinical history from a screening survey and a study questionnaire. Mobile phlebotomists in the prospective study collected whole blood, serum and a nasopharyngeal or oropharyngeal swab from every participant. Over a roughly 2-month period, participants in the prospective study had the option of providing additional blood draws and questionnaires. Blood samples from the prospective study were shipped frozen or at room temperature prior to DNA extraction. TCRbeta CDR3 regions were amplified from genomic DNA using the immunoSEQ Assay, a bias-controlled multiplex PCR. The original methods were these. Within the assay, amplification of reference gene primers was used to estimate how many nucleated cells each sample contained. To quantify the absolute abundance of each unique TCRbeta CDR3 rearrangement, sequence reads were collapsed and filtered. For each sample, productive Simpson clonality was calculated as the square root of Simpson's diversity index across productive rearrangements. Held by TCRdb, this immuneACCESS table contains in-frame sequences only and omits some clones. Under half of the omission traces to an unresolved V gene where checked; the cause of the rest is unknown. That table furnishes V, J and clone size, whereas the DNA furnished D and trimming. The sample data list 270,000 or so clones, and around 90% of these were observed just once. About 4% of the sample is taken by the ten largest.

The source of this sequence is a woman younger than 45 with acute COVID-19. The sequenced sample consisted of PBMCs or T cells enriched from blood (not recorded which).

CDR3 loop: CAWIDRGNYYGYTF. The DNA sequence is TGTGCCTGGATTGACAGGGGAAACTACTATGGCTACACCTTC. The rearranged chain carries TRBV30 and TRBJ1-2; 8 bases in the middle match TRBD1. In the germline V gene (reference sequence), CDR1 corresponds to GTSNPN and CDR2 to SVGIG. Reading from cysteine to phenylalanine, the CDR3 counts 14 amino acids. The only DNA kept is the CDR3, 42 bases in frame from the first base. Here V drops 4 bases and J drops 3 bases, and the junction holds 7 bases not matched to any gene.